Below, 21 T cell receptor beta chains from the same sample are listed, as sequenced in a study of blood T cell repertoires in COVID-19. Some clones are missing from TCRdb's copy, which holds only in-frame ones; the method was immunoSEQ multiplex PCR. Found here are roughly 250,000 clones, just under 85% of them singletons; the top ten hold around 6.4%. Material: peripheral blood. These receptors came from a woman aged 60-75 years with active or convalescent COVID-19.

V usage is TRBV30 and J usage is TRBJ2-7, with D possibly TRBD1 on 6 matching bases. Germline CDR1 and CDR2: GTSNPN and SVGIG (reference sequence). Trimming cost V 1 base and J 0 bases, with 7 bases left between them. The CDR3 spans 13 residues. The CDR3 here is CAWSGDTSYEQYF. Here the CDR3 DNA reads TGTGCCTGGAGTGGGGACACCTCCTACGAGCAGTACTTC.

This clone appeared a single time. The genes are TRBV6-5 and TRBJ2-7, with D possibly TRBD1 on 5 matching bases. The germline gives CDR1 MNHEY, CDR2 SVGAGI. Trimming stripped 1 base from V and 4 bases from J, with 8 bases between. The CDR3 sequence is 13 residues long. CDR3 nucleotide sequence: TGTGCCAGCAGTTACTATCCAGGGTACGAGCAGTACGTC. Amino acids: CASSYYPGYEQYV.

This rearrangement joins TRBV5-4 to TRBJ1-1, with a weak D call TRBD1 (5 bases). This CDR3 region has 15 residues. Germline V CDR1 and CDR2: SGHNT, YYREEE (reference sequence). V shed 0 bases and J shed 3 bases, with 12 bases lying between them. The CDR3, as DNA: TGTGCCAGCAGCTTGGGTGGGGCACGGGACACTGAAGCTTTCTTT. It encodes CASSLGGARDTEAFF. Supplemented by reference TRBV5-4 and TRBJ1-1, the full variable domain reads ETGVTQSPTHLIKTRGQQVTLRCSSQSGHNTVSWYQQALGQGPQFIFQYYREEENGRGNFPPRFSGLQFPNYSSELNVNALELDDSALYLCASSLGGARDTEAFFGQGTRLTVV.

The V call is TRBV10-3, the J call TRBJ2-7; weak D call: TRBD2 (6 bases). Germline loops: CDR1 ENHRY, CDR2 SYGVKD. V lost 10 bases and J 2 bases, leaving 12 bases between the germline ends. The CDR3 has 12 amino acids. The CDR3 sequence is CATRGSTYEQYV. CDR3 DNA sequence: TGTGCCACTCGGGGGTCAACCTACGAGCAGTACGTC.

The chain carries TRBV20-1 and TRBJ2-7, with D maybe TRBD2 (6 bases). The CDR3 loop spans 11 amino acids. Germline V lookup: CDR1 DFQATT, CDR2 SNEGSKA (reference sequence). V shed 7 bases and J shed 3 bases, with 10 bases lying between them. CDR3 nucleotide sequence: TGCAGTGTGGGGGGTGGCTACGAGCAGTACGTC. Translation gives CSVGGGYEQYV.

This sequence joins TRBV27 and TRBJ1-5; 9 positions match TRBD1. CDR1 MNHEY and CDR2 SMNVEV come from the germline V gene (reference sequence). There are 15 residues in the CDR3. V was clipped by 0 bases and J by 5 bases; unmatched bases: 2. Here the CDR3 reads CASSLSGQGYQPQHF. The CDR3, as DNA: TGTGCCAGCAGTTTATCGGGACAGGGCTATCAGCCCCAGCATTTT.

The chain carries TRBV21-1 and TRBJ2-7; the table's D call of TRBD1 was not tested on the DNA. TRBV21-1 corresponds to a pseudogene. The CDR3 runs 15 residues. The CDR3 region is CASNLDRGHLREQYF. CDR3 DNA sequence: TGTGCCAGCAATTTAGACAGGGGGCACCTCCGCGAGCAGTACTTC.

The gene calls are TRBV11-2 and TRBJ2-1; 10 nucleotides agree with TRBD1. The ends lost 0 bases at V and 13 bases at J; junction bases unmatched: 9. This CDR3 is 15 amino acids long. The germline V gene encodes CDR1 SGHAT and CDR2 FQNNGV. DNA of the CDR3: TGTGCCAGCAGCTTAGATCAGGGGACAGGGGTTAGTCAGTTCTTC. Its translation: CASSLDQGTGVSQFF. The full variable domain, rest sourced from reference TRBV11-2 and TRBJ2-1, is EAGVAQSPRYKIIEKRQSVAFWCNPISGHATLYWYQQILGQGPKLLIQFQNNGVVDDSQLPKDRFSAERLKGVDSTLKIQPAKLEDSAVYLCASSLDQGTGVSQFFGPGTRLTVL.

The chain carries TRBV5-1 and TRBJ2-1, with 8 positions matching TRBD2. The V gene's germline CDR1 is SGHRS and CDR2 YFSETQ. With V trimmed by 1 base and J by 7 bases, 7 bases remained unmatched. The CDR3 totals 15 residues. The CDR3 bases are TGCGCCAGCAGCTTGACTAGCGGTACAGGGAATGAGCAGTTCTTC. Translation gives CASSLTSGTGNEQFF.

The J gene is TRBJ2-5, the V gene TRBV30, with D possibly TRBD2 on 6 matching bases. CDR1 is GTSNPN and CDR2 is SVGIG in the germline V gene (reference sequence). The length of the CDR3 is 14 residues. V was cut by 6 bases and J by 5 bases, with 19 bases left in between. The chain's CDR3 is CACELGSAGETQYF. CDR3 bases: TGTGCCTGCGAGTTAGGGTCTGCGGGGGAGACCCAGTACTTC.

V and J are TRBV6-5 and TRBJ1-5; 7 nucleotides match TRBD1. The ends lost 6 bases at V and 5 bases at J; junction bases unmatched: 7. The CDR3 runs 14 residues. From germline, CDR1 is MNHEY and CDR2 SVGAGI. CDR3 region: CASRRDSTDQPQHF. The CDR3 DNA follows: TGTGCCAGCAGGAGGGACAGCACCGATCAGCCCCAGCATTTT.

V and J are TRBV30 and TRBJ2-3; 7 positions agree with TRBD1. V lost 1 base to trimming and J lost 0 bases; unmatched junction nucleotides: 16. CDR1 and CDR2 from the germline V gene are GTSNPN and SVGIG (reference sequence). The CDR3 has 19 amino acids. DNA of the CDR3: TGTGCCTGGAGTGCGAATCAGGGGGTTCCTCACTTTAGCACAGATACGCAGTATTTT. As protein: CAWSANQGVPHFSTDTQYF.

This clone appeared once. This rearrangement joins TRBV28 to TRBJ2-1, with D perhaps TRBD2 (7 bases). Trimming took off 1 base at V and 0 bases at J, with 25 bases between the two ends. From germline, CDR1 is MDHEN and CDR2 SYDVKM. The length of the CDR3 is 21 residues. Here the CDR3 reads CASSLSQGFFGGLSSYNEQFF. CDR3 in DNA: TGTGCCAGCAGTTTATCTCAGGGTTTTTTCGGGGGGCTGAGCTCCTACAATGAGCAGTTCTTC.

The V call is TRBV11-2, the J call TRBJ2-1; D is possibly TRBD2 (5 bases). The CDR3 totals 15 residues. V was shortened by 5 bases and J by 8 bases, with 19 bases between the two germline ends. Germline V gene data show CDR1 as SGHAT and CDR2 as FQNNGV. The chain's CDR3 is CASSQRWGSEHEQFF. CDR3 coding DNA: TGTGCCAGCAGCCAGAGATGGGGTAGCGAGCATGAGCAGTTCTTC.

The rearrangement links TRBV30 to TRBJ2-2; TRBD2 aligns across 10 bases. This CDR3 has 15 residues. Germline CDR1 reads GTSNPN; CDR2 reads SVGIG (reference sequence). Losses at the gene ends were 3 bases for V and 1 base for J; bases not matched to a gene: 2. CDR3 residues: CAWRGLAENTGELFF. The CDR3 DNA follows: TGTGCCTGGAGAGGACTAGCGGAGAACACCGGGGAGCTGTTTTTT.

The chain uses TRBV30 and TRBJ1-5; D unresolved. Germline V CDR1 and CDR2: GTSNPN, SVGIG (reference sequence). Trimming removed 1 base at V and 1 base at J, with 11 bases between. The CDR3 length is 15 residues. The CDR3 loop is CAWSATSRSNQPQHF. DNA for the CDR3: TGTGCCTGGAGTGCGACTTCCAGAAGCAATCAGCCCCAGCATTTT.

The rearrangement uses TRBV11-3 and TRBJ2-1, with 9 positions matching TRBD2. Germline V gene lookup returns CDR1 SGHNT and CDR2 YENEEA. The CDR3 covers 17 residues. J was trimmed by 11 bases and V by 0 bases; bases with no gene match: 14. The CDR3, as DNA: TGTGCCAGCAGCTTAGACCGAGGTAGCGGGAGTTTCCGTAAGCAGTTCTTC. Its protein product is CASSLDRGSGSFRKQFF.

J is TRBJ2-2 and V is TRBV9, with 7 bases matching TRBD1. Trimming cost V 3 bases and J 4 bases; bases outside gene matches: 6. CDR3 length: 15 residues. Germline CDR1 reads SGDLS; CDR2 reads YYNGEE. The CDR3 DNA reads as TGTGCCAGCAGCGCGATACAGGGGAGCACCGGGGAGCTGTTTTTT. Its protein is CASSAIQGSTGELFF.

This chain uses TRBV19 with TRBJ2-1; TRBD2 matches at 14 bases. V gave up 6 bases and J gave up 7 bases; unmatched junction bases: 11. Germline V gene sequence: CDR1 LNHDA, CDR2 SQIVND (reference sequence). This CDR3 is built from 17 residues. The CDR3 nucleotides read TGTGCCAGTAGAACTCCACGACTAGCGGGGGGGCAAAATGAGCAGTTCTTC. This sequence encodes CASRTPRLAGGQNEQFF.

This clone was observed a few times. The rearrangement joins TRBV5-1 to TRBJ2-1; a weak D match, TRBD1 (6 bases). Germline CDR1 SGHRS, CDR2 YFSETQ. Trimming removed 1 base from V and 9 bases from J, with 17 bases in between. The length of the CDR3 is 15 residues. The CDR3 sequence is CASSLSTGHESEQFF. In nucleotides, the CDR3 is TGCGCCAGCAGCTTGAGTACAGGGCATGAAAGTGAGCAGTTCTTC.

The V and J genes are TRBV11-3 and TRBJ2-2; no clear D. CDR1 is SGHNT, CDR2 YENEEA, per germline. The germline V and J ends were trimmed by 5 bases and 4 bases, with 11 bases remaining between them. CDR3 length: 14 residues. The CDR3 DNA reads TGTGCCAGCAGCCCTGACTTGCCCACCGGGGAGCTGTTTTTT. Translation gives CASSPDLPTGELFF.